The 17 T cell receptor beta chains below come from one sample, sequenced in a study of T cells after yellow fever vaccination. MiXCR, run by TCRdb on the 5' RACE reads, gives a single entry per CDR3 protein. The data show roughly 350,000 distinct CDR3 sequences, over 3.5% seen once. Sequenced material: PBMCs, taken 5 days after the yellow fever booster vaccination. The receptor set was obtained from a man aged 18 to 29 who received the YFV17D yellow fever vaccine.

This clonotype was counted only a few times. The V gene is TRBV11-2, the J gene TRBJ2-2; D remains unclear. This CDR3 spans 13 amino acids. The ends were cut back, 7 bases at V and 4 bases at J, with 10 bases in the middle. Germline assignment: CDR1 SGHAT and CDR2 FQNNGV. Here the CDR3 reads CASTLGVTGELFF. In DNA form, the CDR3 reads TGTGCCAGCACCTTGGGTGTCACCGGGGAGCTGTTTTTT.

The chain uses TRBV5-1 and TRBJ2-5; no clear D. The CDR3 sequence is 15 residues long. The germline V gene has CDR1 SGHRS and CDR2 YFSETQ. Trimming cost V 1 base and J 7 bases, with 17 bases left between them. DNA for the CDR3: TGCGCCAGCAGCTTGAACAGCAAACCCCCGGGGACCCAGTACTTC. Translating gives CASSLNSKPPGTQYF.

The chain combines TRBV5-1 with TRBJ2-7, with D possibly TRBD1 on 6 matching bases. From germline, CDR1 is SGHRS and CDR2 YFSETQ. The CDR3 is 18 amino acids. The V end was cut by 4 bases, the J end by 3 bases, with 26 bases between. The CDR3 region is CASSENVQGSGVNYEQYF. The CDR3 DNA reads as TGCGCCAGCAGCGAGAACGTACAGGGTTCTGGTGTTAACTACGAGCAGTACTTC. Variable domain in full (rest from reference TRBV5-1 and TRBJ2-7): KAGVTQTPRYLIKTRGQQVTLSCSPISGHRSVSWYQQTPGQGLQFLFEYFSETQRNKGNFPGRFSGRQFSNSRSEMNVSTLELGDSALYLCASSENVQGSGVNYEQYFGPGTRLTVT.

This clonotype was picked up a small number of times. The V call is TRBV4-3, the J call TRBJ2-3, with D possibly being TRBD1 or TRBD2 (5 bases each). The V end was cut by 0 bases, the J end by 6 bases, with 22 bases between. The CDR3 loop spans 18 amino acids. CDR1 and CDR2 from the germline V gene are LGHNA and YSLEER. The CDR3 spells CASSQDARALSGADTQYF. CDR3 nucleotides: TGCGCCAGCAGCCAAGATGCCCGCGCCCTATCCGGGGCGGATACGCAGTATTTT.

This clonotype was seen ten or more times. The chain joins TRBV7-9 to TRBJ2-3, with D tentatively TRBD2 (5 bases). The germline V gene encodes CDR1 SEHNR and CDR2 FQNEAQ (reference sequence). V was pared by 5 bases and J by 6 bases, with 9 bases between. CDR3 length equals 12 residues. CDR3: CASSPSFDTQYF. DNA of the CDR3: TGTGCCAGCAGCCCTAGCTTCGATACGCAGTATTTT. Looking up the rest from reference TRBV7-9 and TRBJ2-3 gives the full variable domain: DTGVSQNPRHKITKRGQNVTFRCDPISEHNRLYWYRQTLGQGPEFLTYFQNEAQLEKSRLLSDRFSAERPKGSFSTLEIQRTEQGDSAMYLCASSPSFDTQYFGPGTRLTVL.

This clonotype occurred a few times. The V and J genes are TRBV5-1 and TRBJ2-7; 7 bases map to TRBD1. V shed 4 bases, J shed 0 bases, and the junction held 7 bases outside the gene matches. The CDR3 length is 15 residues. Germline CDR1 reads SGHRS; CDR2 reads YFSETQ. The CDR3 reads CASSPTNRGSYEQYF. The CDR3 DNA is TGCGCCAGCAGCCCTACCAACAGGGGCTCCTACGAGCAGTACTTC. The full variable domain, rest sourced from reference TRBV5-1 and TRBJ2-7, is KAGVTQTPRYLIKTRGQQVTLSCSPISGHRSVSWYQQTPGQGLQFLFEYFSETQRNKGNFPGRFSGRQFSNSRSEMNVSTLELGDSALYLCASSPTNRGSYEQYFGPGTRLTVT.

The chain uses TRBV5-1 and TRBJ2-7; 7 bases agree with TRBD1. The germline V gene encodes CDR1 SGHRS and CDR2 YFSETQ. The J segment lost 0 bases and the V segment lost 3 bases, leaving 6 bases of the junction unmatched. This CDR3 spans 15 amino acids. CDR3 protein: CASSSGTVFSYEQYF. In DNA form, the CDR3 reads TGCGCCAGCAGCTCCGGGACAGTTTTCTCCTACGAGCAGTACTTC. The variable domain in full, with the rest retrieved from reference TRBV5-1 and TRBJ2-7, is KAGVTQTPRYLIKTRGQQVTLSCSPISGHRSVSWYQQTPGQGLQFLFEYFSETQRNKGNFPGRFSGRQFSNSRSEMNVSTLELGDSALYLCASSSGTVFSYEQYFGPGTRLTVT.

This clonotype appeared many times. J is TRBJ2-4 and V is TRBV4-1; D remains unclear. V was trimmed by 3 bases and J by 0 bases, leaving 6 bases between them. This CDR3 region has 14 residues. The germline CDR1 and CDR2 sequences are MGHRA and YSYEKL. CDR3 protein: CASSQPLAKNIQYF. The DNA for the CDR3 is TGCGCCAGCAGCCAGCCCCTAGCCAAAAACATTCAGTACTTC.

This clonotype showed up many times. The V call is TRBV7-2, the J call TRBJ1-1; maybe TRBD1 (6 bases). CDR1 is SGHTA and CDR2 is FQGNSA in the germline V gene. Trimming left V 1 base short and J 11 bases short, with 17 bases between. The length of the CDR3 is 14 residues. CDR3 sequence (DNA): TGTGCCAGCAGCTTAGATCGGGCAGGGGAACGGGCTTTCTTT. This encodes CASSLDRAGERAFF. The entire variable domain, with the rest obtained from reference TRBV7-2 and TRBJ1-1, is as follows: GAGVSQSPSNKVTEKGKDVELRCDPISGHTALYWYRQSLGQGLEFLIYFQGNSAPDKSGLPSDRFSAERTGGSVSTLTIQRTQQEDSAVYLCASSLDRAGERAFFGQGTRLTVV.

There are a few counts of this clonotype. The chain uses TRBV25-1 and TRBJ1-3; the match to TRBD1 covers 9 bases. The CDR3 is made up of 15 amino acids. The ends lost 5 bases at V and 4 bases at J; junction bases unmatched: 6. Germline V CDR1 and CDR2: MGHDK, SYGVNS. CDR3 region: CASSPRTGVGNTIYF. The CDR3 DNA follows: TGTGCCAGCAGTCCTCGGACAGGGGTAGGAAACACCATATATTTT.

Ten or more counts support this clonotype. The chain links TRBV6-1 to TRBJ1-5; 7 bases agree with TRBD1. J lost 4 bases, V lost 6 bases, and 6 bases had no gene match. This CDR3 is 14 amino acids long. CDR1 MNHNS and CDR2 SASEGT come from the germline V gene. The CDR3 region has the DNA TGTGCCAGCAGACGACAGGGAGGGAATCAGCCCCAGCATTTT. Protein: CASRRQGGNQPQHF.

Concerning this clonotype: Germline is not matched at one junction end, which may reflect a read error. The rearrangement links TRBV4-3 to TRBJ2-2; D gene uncertain. Germline assignment: CDR1 LGHNA and CDR2 YSLEER. The CDR3 extends over 14 amino acids. The CDR3 protein is CASTQTDGTGELFF. For the CDR3, the DNA is TGCGCCAGCACCCAAACGGACGGCACCGGGGAGCTGTTTTTT.

The chain combines TRBV12-5 with TRBJ2-1; 13 bases are a match to TRBD2. Per the germline V gene, CDR1 is LGHNT and CDR2 is FRNRAP. The CDR3 length is 15 residues. Losses at the gene ends were 6 bases for V and 6 bases for J; bases not matched to a gene: 5. The CDR3 is CASGPRLAGGNEQFF. CDR3 nucleotides: TGTGCTAGTGGACCGCGACTAGCGGGGGGCAATGAGCAGTTCTTC.

The chain combines TRBV19 with TRBJ1-5; weak D call: TRBD1 (5 bases). The V end was cut by 5 bases, the J end by 5 bases, with 16 bases between. The CDR3 has 15 amino acids. Per the germline V gene, CDR1 is LNHDA and CDR2 is SQIVND (reference sequence). CDR3 nucleotide sequence: TGTGCCAGTAGTTCCTCCCCGGGACTCTATCAGCCCCAGCATTTT. It yields the protein CASSSSPGLYQPQHF.

This clonotype was recorded a few times. The CDR3: CASSYLPGTGWGQPQHF. The CDR3 nucleotides read TGTGCCAGCAGTTACTTACCCGGGACAGGGTGGGGACAGCCCCAGCATTTT. The chain combines TRBV6-2 or TRBV6-3 with TRBJ1-5; 9 bases match TRBD1. CDR1 is MNHEY, CDR2 SVGEGT, per germline. This CDR3 spans 17 amino acids. Trimming at V came to 1 base and at J to 7 bases, leaving 11 bases not matched to a gene.

This clonotype was observed many times. The gene calls are TRBV5-1 and TRBJ2-5; 9 positions match TRBD2. The ends lost 8 bases at V and 2 bases at J; junction bases unmatched: 7. This CDR3 spans 14 amino acids. CDR1 is SGHRS and CDR2 is YFSETQ in the germline V gene. The CDR3 reads CASKEAGGQETQYF. The CDR3 coding sequence is TGCGCCAGTAAGGAGGCGGGGGGGCAAGAGACCCAGTACTTC. Full variable domain (missing parts from reference TRBV5-1 and TRBJ2-5): KAGVTQTPRYLIKTRGQQVTLSCSPISGHRSVSWYQQTPGQGLQFLFEYFSETQRNKGNFPGRFSGRQFSNSRSEMNVSTLELGDSALYLCASKEAGGQETQYFGPGTRLLVL.

This clonotype occurred many times. This chain links TRBV4-3 with TRBJ1-3, with a tentative D call TRBD1 (6 bases). The germline V gene encodes CDR1 LGHNA and CDR2 YSLEER. This CDR3 has 15 amino acids. With 3 bases removed from V and 3 bases from J, the gap between germline ends came to 12 bases. This CDR3 reads CASSHLQGGGNTIYF. CDR3 nucleotides: TGCGCCAGCAGCCATCTACAGGGTGGTGGAAACACCATATATTTT.